The clone carrying this T cell receptor beta chain appeared many times. What it recognizes is unknown. The junction and the germline gene differ at one end; a read error may be behind it. These data are taken from a study of T cells in Graves' hyperthyroidism and ophthalmopathy. Study-level findings and limits: Most thyroid-expanded clonotypes above 0.001 were also found in blood.

Researchers took RNA transcripts and amplified the TCR beta CDR3 regions from them. The HTBI primer set drove a first-round RT-PCR of the TCR CDR3. TCRdb ran MiXCR on the multiplex PCR reads and lists one entry per CDR3 protein. The sample has roughly 180,000 distinct CDR3 sequences, about 9.4% seen once. The CDR3 length is 12 residues. Germline V gene data show CDR1 as MDHEN and CDR2 as SYDVKM. The chain has TRBV28 and TRBJ2-7; no reliable D call. Material for sequencing was blood. This TCR derives from a woman in her late teens or twenties with Graves' hyperthyroidism that later progressed to Graves' ophthalmopathy. CDR3 nucleotides: TGTGCTAGCACTCTGGGCTCTGGCGAGCAGTACTTC. This translates into CASTLGSGEQYF.